These 17 T cell receptor beta chains were all obtained from the same sample, sequenced in a study of monozygotic twins with inflammatory bowel disease. TCRdb reprocessed the 5' RACE reads and stores each CDR3 protein as one record, lacking DNA. Recorded here are about 160,000 distinct CDR3 sequences; the top ten clones represent under 3.5%. The source material was blood. The receptors here all came from a human donor with ulcerative colitis or Crohn's disease, or a healthy co-twin of an affected twin (not recorded which).

The chain couples TRBV5-1 to TRBJ2-1; the TRBD2 assignment by TCRdb is unverifiable without DNA. Looked up from germline, CDR1 is SGHRS and CDR2 is YFSETQ. CDR3 length: 12 residues. The CDR3 spells CASSLLVSEQFF.

V is TRBV20-1 and J is TRBJ2-5; the TCRdb D gene call, TRBD1, has no DNA to confirm it. Germline loops: CDR1 DFQATT, CDR2 SNEGSKA (reference sequence). The length of the CDR3 is 15 residues. CDR3 loop: CSARNSGTVGETQYF.

The genes are TRBV5-1 and TRBJ1-2. The CDR3 has 11 residues. In germline, CDR1 is SGHRS, CDR2 YFSETQ. Here the CDR3 reads CASNAGYGYTF.

V is TRBV27 and J is TRBJ2-7; TCRdb calls TRBD1, which cannot be checked without DNA. This CDR3 region has 16 residues. Germline CDR1 is MNHEY and CDR2 is SMNVEV (reference sequence). The CDR3: CASSLSFGTTSYEQYF.

The chain combines TRBV7-6 with TRBJ2-3. Germline V gene sequence: CDR1 SGHVS, CDR2 FNYEAQ. This CDR3 contains 15 residues. The CDR3 here is CASSLAYGSTDTQYF. The entire variable domain, with the rest obtained from reference TRBV7-6 and TRBJ2-3, is as follows: GAGVSQSPRYKVTKRGQDVALRCDPISGHVSLYWYRQALGQGPEFLTYFNYEAQQDKSGLPNDRFSAERPEGSISTLTIQRTEQRDSAMYRCASSLAYGSTDTQYFGPGTRLTVL.

The rearrangement links TRBV10-3 to TRBJ2-2. This CDR3 spans 16 amino acids. CDR1 and CDR2 from the germline V gene are ENHRY and SYGVKD. This CDR3 is CAISDVGTYVTGELFF.

The genes are TRBV7-2 and TRBJ1-3. The CDR3 loop spans 14 amino acids. The germline CDR1 and CDR2 sequences are SGHTA and FQGNSA. The CDR3 region is CASSLEMTGNTIYF.

CDR3 region: CASSYSITMNTEAFF. The chain is built from TRBV6-5 and TRBJ1-1. Germline values: CDR1 MNHEY, CDR2 SVGAGI. The CDR3 covers 15 residues.

The rearrangement joins TRBV10-3 to TRBJ2-1. This CDR3 is 12 amino acids long. Germline V gene lookup returns CDR1 ENHRY and CDR2 SYGVKD. The CDR3 reads CAIRARDNEQFF.

V is TRBV15 and J is TRBJ1-6. The CDR3 runs 14 residues. The V gene's germline CDR1 is LNHNV and CDR2 YYDKDF (reference sequence). This chain's CDR3 is CATSRTVGLTPLHF. The full variable domain, with the rest looked up from reference TRBV15 and TRBJ1-6, is DAMVIQNPRYQVTQFGKPVTLSCSQTLNHNVMYWYQQKSSQAPKLLFHYYDKDFNNEADTPDNFQSRRPNTSFCFLDIRSPGLGDTAMYLCATSRTVGLTPLHFGNGTRLTVT.

V and J are TRBV24-1 and TRBJ2-3; absent DNA, TCRdb's TRBD1 call cannot be checked. The CDR3 length is 16 residues. Looked up from germline, CDR1 is KGHDR and CDR2 is SFDVKD. CDR3 sequence: CATSDRRGGFGDTQYF.

This chain links TRBV19 with TRBJ2-2; TCRdb selects TRBD1, and the lack of DNA leaves this call unchecked. From germline, CDR1 is LNHDA and CDR2 SQIVND (reference sequence). The CDR3 runs 17 residues. This chain's CDR3 is CASSRIPGQLNTGELFF.

This rearrangement joins TRBV2 to TRBJ2-2; TCRdb indicates TRBD1, and absent DNA this call remains unverified. This CDR3 is built from 14 residues. Germline V gene lookup returns CDR1 SNHLY and CDR2 FYNNEI. The CDR3 sequence is CASRGGVYTGELFF.

V and J are TRBV20-1 and TRBJ2-7; TCRdb designates TRBD1, a call that cannot be tested without DNA. Germline V gives CDR1 DFQATT, CDR2 SNEGSKA (reference sequence). The CDR3 is made up of 15 amino acids. CDR3 residues: CSAIDIGQGAYEQYF.

The rearrangement links TRBV5-1 to TRBJ2-1; TCRdb reports TRBD2, a call that lacks DNA to check it against. Per the germline V gene, CDR1 is SGHRS and CDR2 is YFSETQ. The CDR3 runs to 16 residues. CDR3 sequence: CASSPSGGLAGNEQFF.

The chain recombines TRBV10-3 with TRBJ2-7; there is no DNA to check the TCRdb D call of TRBD1. Germline CDR1 is ENHRY and CDR2 is SYGVKD. The CDR3 extends over 13 amino acids. The CDR3 loop reads CAISEPLGGKEYF.

The chain employs TRBV7-9 and TRBJ2-2; the TRBD1 assignment by TCRdb is unverifiable without DNA. The CDR3 loop spans 16 amino acids. Germline V gives CDR1 SEHNR, CDR2 FQNEAQ (reference sequence). This CDR3 is CASSLAGRGATGELFF.